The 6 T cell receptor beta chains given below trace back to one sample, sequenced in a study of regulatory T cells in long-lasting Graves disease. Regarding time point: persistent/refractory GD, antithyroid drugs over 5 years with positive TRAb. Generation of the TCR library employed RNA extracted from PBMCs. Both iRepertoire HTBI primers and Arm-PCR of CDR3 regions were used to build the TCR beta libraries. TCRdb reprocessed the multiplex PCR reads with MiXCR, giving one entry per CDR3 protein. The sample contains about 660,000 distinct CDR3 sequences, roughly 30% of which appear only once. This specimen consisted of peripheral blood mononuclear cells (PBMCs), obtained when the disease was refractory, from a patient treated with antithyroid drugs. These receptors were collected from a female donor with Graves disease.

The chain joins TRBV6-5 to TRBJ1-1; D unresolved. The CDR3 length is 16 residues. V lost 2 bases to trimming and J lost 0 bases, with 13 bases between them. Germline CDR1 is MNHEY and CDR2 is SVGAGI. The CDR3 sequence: CASSYLEPGMNTEAFF. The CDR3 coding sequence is TGTGCCAGCAGTTACCTGGAGCCGGGGATGAACACTGAAGCTTTCTTT.

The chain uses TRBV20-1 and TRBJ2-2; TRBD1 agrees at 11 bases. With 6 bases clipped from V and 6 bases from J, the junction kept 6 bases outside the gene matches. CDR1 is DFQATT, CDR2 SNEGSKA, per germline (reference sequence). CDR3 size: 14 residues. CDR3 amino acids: CSAGTGGLAGELFF. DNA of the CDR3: TGCAGTGCCGGGACAGGGGGTTTAGCCGGGGAGCTGTTTTTT.

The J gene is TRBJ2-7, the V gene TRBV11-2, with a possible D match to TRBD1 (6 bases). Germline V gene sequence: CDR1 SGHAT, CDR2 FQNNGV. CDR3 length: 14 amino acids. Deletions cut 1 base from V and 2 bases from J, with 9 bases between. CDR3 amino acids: CASSLGRTAYEQYF. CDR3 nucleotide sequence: TGTGCCAGCAGCTTAGGACGGACAGCCTACGAGCAGTACTTC.

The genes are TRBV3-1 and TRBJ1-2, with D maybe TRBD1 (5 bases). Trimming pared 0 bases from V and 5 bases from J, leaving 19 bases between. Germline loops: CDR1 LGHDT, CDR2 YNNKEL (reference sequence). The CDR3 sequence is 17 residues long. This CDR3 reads CASSQDLSTGTYYGYTF. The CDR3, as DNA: TGTGCCAGCAGCCAAGATCTTAGCACCGGGACTTATTATGGCTACACCTTC. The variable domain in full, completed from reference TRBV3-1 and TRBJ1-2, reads DTAVSQTPKYLVTQMGNDKSIKCEQNLGHDTMYWYKQDSKKFLKIMFSYNNKELIINETVPNRFSPKSPDKAHLNLHINSLELGDSAVYFCASSQDLSTGTYYGYTFGSGTRLTVV.

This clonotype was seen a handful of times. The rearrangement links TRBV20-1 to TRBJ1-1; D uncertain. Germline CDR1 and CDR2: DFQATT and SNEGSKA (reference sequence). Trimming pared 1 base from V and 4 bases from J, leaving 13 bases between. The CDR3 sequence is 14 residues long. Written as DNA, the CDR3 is TGCAGTGCTAGAGCCCTAGAGTCTAGCACTGAAGCTTTCTTT. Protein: CSARALESSTEAFF.

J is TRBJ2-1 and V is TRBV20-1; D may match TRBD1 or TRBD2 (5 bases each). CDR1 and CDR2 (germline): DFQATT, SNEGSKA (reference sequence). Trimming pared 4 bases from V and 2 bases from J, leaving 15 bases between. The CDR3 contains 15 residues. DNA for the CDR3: TGCAGTGCTATACGTATTGAGGGGACCTACAATGAGCAGTTCTTC. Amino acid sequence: CSAIRIEGTYNEQFF.